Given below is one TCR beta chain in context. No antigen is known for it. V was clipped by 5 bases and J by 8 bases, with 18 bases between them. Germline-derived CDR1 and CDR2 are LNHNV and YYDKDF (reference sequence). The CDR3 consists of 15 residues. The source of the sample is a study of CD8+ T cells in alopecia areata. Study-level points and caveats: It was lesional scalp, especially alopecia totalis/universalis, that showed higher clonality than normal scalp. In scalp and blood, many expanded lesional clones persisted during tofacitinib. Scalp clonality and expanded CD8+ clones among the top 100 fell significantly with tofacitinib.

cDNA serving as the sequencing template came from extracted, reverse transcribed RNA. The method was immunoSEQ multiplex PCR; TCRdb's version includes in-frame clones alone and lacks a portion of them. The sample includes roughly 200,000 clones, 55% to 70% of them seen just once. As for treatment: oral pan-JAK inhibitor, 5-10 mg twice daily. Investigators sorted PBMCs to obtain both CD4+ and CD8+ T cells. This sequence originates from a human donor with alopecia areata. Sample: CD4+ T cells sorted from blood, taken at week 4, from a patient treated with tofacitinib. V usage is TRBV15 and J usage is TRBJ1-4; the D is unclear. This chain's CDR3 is CATSVRTRSSEKLFF. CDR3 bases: TGTGCCACCAGCGTCCGCACCAGATCCAGCGAAAAACTGTTTTTT.